These T cell receptor beta chains were read from a single sample in a study of blood T cell repertoires in COVID-19. The data were produced by immunoSEQ multiplex PCR, yet TCRdb's version contains in-frame clones alone and is incomplete. The table shows over 40,000 clones, with approximately 83% occurring only once. The sample taken for sequencing was peripheral blood. These receptors were collected from a woman between 55 and 75 years old with acute or convalescent COVID-19. CDR3s include the opening cysteine and the closing phenylalanine or tryptophan. The D gene is left open where the match is weak. The listing skips clone size in some rows; elsewhere it reads once, few, many or a size class.

>once|-|TRBJ2-1|TRBV18
TGTGCCAGCTCACGGTCCAGATACTCCTACAATGAGCAGTTCTTC
CASSRSRYSYNEQFF
>-|TRBD2|TRBJ2-5|TRBV6-5
TGTGCCAGCAGGGTCTCTAGCGGCAACCAAGAGACCCAGTACTTC
CASRVSSGNQETQYF
>once|TRBD2|TRBJ2-1|TRBV3-1/TRBV3-2
TGTGCCAGCAGCCGGGGACTAGCGGGGGGATACAATGAGCAGTTCTTC
CASSRGLAGGYNEQFF
>-|TRBD1|TRBJ2-4|TRBV18
TGTGCCAGCTCACCAGCGACAGGGGCAAACATTCAGTACTTC
CASSPATGANIQYF
>-|TRBD1|TRBJ2-7|TRBV5-5
TGTGCCAGCAGCTTGGGGGGACAGGGCTACGAGCAGTACTTC
CASSLGGQGYEQYF
>-|-|TRBJ2-7|TRBV7-2
TGTGCCAGCAGCCTTCAGAGGGGAGGACCCTACGAGCAGTACTTC
CASSLQRGGPYEQYF
>once|-|TRBJ2-3|TRBV6-5
TGTGCCAGCAGTTACTCAGGGAGGTTGCAGTATTTT
CASSYSGRLQYF
>-|-|TRBJ2-5|TRBV5-1
TGCGCCAGCAGCTTTTCGTTTGGCAGGGGTGAGACCCAGTACTTC
CASSFSFGRGETQYF
>-|TRBD1|TRBJ1-2|TRBV2
TGTGCCAGCAGTGAAGCGACAGGGCTAAGCTACACCTTC
CASSEATGLSYTF
>-|TRBD2|TRBJ2-3|TRBV30
TGTGCCTGGACCGTGGGGCTAGCGGGAGCTCGCACAGATACGCAGTATTTT
CAWTVGLAGARTDTQYF
>-|-|TRBJ1-1|TRBV15
TGTGCCACCAGCAGTGACAGTATGAACACTGAAGCTTTCTTT
CATSSDSMNTEAFF
>-|TRBD1|TRBJ2-1|TRBV7-9
TGTGCCAGCAGCTTATGGGACAGGGGCCGCAACATCAATGAGCAGTTCTTC
CASSLWDRGRNINEQFF
>-|-|TRBJ1-3|TRBV5-1
TGCGCCAGCAGCTTGGTGCCGGACAACTCTGGAAACACCATATATTTT
CASSLVPDNSGNTIYF
>-|-|TRBJ1-2|TRBV7-8
TGTGCCAGCAGCATACAGGAGACCTATGGCTACACCTTC
CASSIQETYGYTF
>-|TRBD2|TRBJ2-3|TRBV29-1
TGCAGCGTTTTAGCGGGAGTGGGCGCAGATACGCAGTATTTT
CSVLAGVGADTQYF
>once|-|TRBJ1-2|TRBV7-9
TGTGCCAGCAGCTTAGGTACAGAAGGGAGGGGCTACACCTTC
CASSLGTEGRGYTF
>-|-|TRBJ2-3|TRBV5-1
TGCGCCAGCAGCTTGACAGATAGCACAGATACGCAGTATTTT
CASSLTDSTDTQYF
>-|TRBD2|TRBJ2-3|TRBV19
TGTGCCAGTAGTATATGGGGGGGGAGCACAGATACGCAGTATTTT
CASSIWGGSTDTQYF
>-|TRBD2|TRBJ2-1|TRBV7-6
TGTGCCAGCAGCTTAACAGCGGGAGGGTACAATGAGCAGTTCTTC
CASSLTAGGYNEQFF
>-|TRBD2|TRBJ2-5|TRBV6-6
TGTGCCAGCAGTCCGGGACTAGCGGGGGCCGTAGTACAAGAGACCCAGTACTTC
CASSPGLAGAVVQETQYF
>-|-|TRBJ1-5|TRBV2
TGTGCCAGCAGTGGCCAGGGTGAACAGCCCCAGCATTTT
CASSGQGEQPQHF
>-|TRBD1|TRBJ1-5|TRBV19
TGTGCCAGTAGTAGGGACAGCCTTCAGCCCCAGCATTTT
CASSRDSLQPQHF
>-|-|TRBJ1-2|TRBV4-1
TGCGCCAGCAGCCAAGCGGACAGACCCCCCTATGGCTACACCTTC
CASSQADRPPYGYTF
>-|TRBD1|TRBJ1-2|TRBV30
TGTGCCTGGAGGCCCCGGGACAGCGTCGCCTTGGGCGGCTACACCTTC
CAWRPRDSVALGGYTF
>-|TRBD1|TRBJ1-1|TRBV13
TGTGCCAGCAGCTTGGGCGGAAACCGGGACAGGGGCCATATCGGCACTGAAGCTTTCTTT
CASSLGGNRDRGHIGTEAFF
>once|TRBD2|TRBJ2-7|TRBV18
TGTGCCAGCTCACCACTAGCGGGAGGGTCCTACGAGCAGTACTTC
CASSPLAGGSYEQYF
>-|-|TRBJ1-1|TRBV5-1
TGCGCCAGCAGCCCAGGAACCATGAACACTGAAGCTTTCTTT
CASSPGTMNTEAFF
>few|TRBD1|TRBJ2-7|TRBV30
TGTGCCTGGAGCGGAGGGACAGGGCTCTCCGAGCAGTACTTC
CAWSGGTGLSEQYF
>-|-|TRBJ1-2|TRBV6-7
TGTGCCAGCAGTTACTCAGGCAGGGCATATGGCTACACCTTC
CASSYSGRAYGYTF
>-|-|TRBJ2-3|TRBV7-6
TGTGCCAGCAGCCGCGCTAGCGGCACAGATACGCAGTATTTT
CASSRASGTDTQYF
>-|TRBD2|TRBJ2-3|TRBV3-1/TRBV3-2
TGTGCCAGCAAGGTAGCGGGGAGAAGCACAGATACGCAGTATTTT
CASKVAGRSTDTQYF
>-|-|TRBJ1-4|TRBV4-1
TGCGCCAGCAGCCAAGAGTACGTAAGGGGATTTAATGAAAAACTGTTTTTT
CASSQEYVRGFNEKLFF
>-|-|TRBJ1-1|TRBV27
TGTGCCAGCAGTTTAACAGTGAACACTGAAGCTTTCTTT
CASSLTVNTEAFF
>once|-|TRBJ1-2|TRBV27
TGTGCCAGCAGTTTCAGAATTAACTATGGCTACACCTTC
CASSFRINYGYTF
>-|TRBD2|TRBJ2-5|TRBV5-1
TGCGCCAGCAGCTTAGGGAGCGGGGGGGCCCGCCAAGAGACCCAGTACTTC
CASSLGSGGARQETQYF
>-|-|TRBJ2-3|TRBV5-4
TGTGCCAGCAGCTTGGGCGTTAGCACAGATACGCAGTATTTT
CASSLGVSTDTQYF
>-|-|TRBJ2-7|TRBV4-1
TGCGCCAGCAGCCAAGTTACAGGGAACTTACCCTACGAGCAGTACTTC
CASSQVTGNLPYEQYF
>-|TRBD2|TRBJ2-7|TRBV29-1
TGCAGCGTTGATAGGGGACTAGCGGGTAAGAGCTACGAGCAGTACTTC
CSVDRGLAGKSYEQYF
>few|TRBD1|TRBJ2-2|TRBV7-7
TGTGCCAGCAGCGCCCGACAGGGCCCCGGGGAGCTGTTTTTT
CASSARQGPGELFF
>-|-|TRBJ2-6|TRBV28
TGTGCCAGCAGGGATGACCGGGACACAAACTCTGGGGCCAACGTCCTGACTTTC
CASRDDRDTNSGANVLTF